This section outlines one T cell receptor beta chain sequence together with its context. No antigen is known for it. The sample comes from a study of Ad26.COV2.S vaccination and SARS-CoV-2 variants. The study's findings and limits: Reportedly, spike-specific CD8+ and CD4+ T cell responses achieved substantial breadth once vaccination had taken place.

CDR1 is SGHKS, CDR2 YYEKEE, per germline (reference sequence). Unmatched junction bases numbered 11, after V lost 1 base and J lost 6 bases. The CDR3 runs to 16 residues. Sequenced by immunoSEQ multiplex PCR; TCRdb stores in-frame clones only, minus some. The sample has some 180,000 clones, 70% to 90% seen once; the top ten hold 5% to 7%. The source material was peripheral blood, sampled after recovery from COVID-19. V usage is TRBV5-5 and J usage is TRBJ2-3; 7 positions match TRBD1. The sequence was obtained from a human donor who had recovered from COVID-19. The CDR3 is CASSLLNDRASDTQYF. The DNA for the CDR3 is TGTGCCAGCAGCTTGTTAAACGACAGGGCCTCGGATACGCAGTATTTT.